Below, 2 T cell receptor beta chains from the same sample are listed, as sequenced in a study of T cell clonotyping in hematopoietic cell transplantation. Repertoires were generated with immunoSEQ multiplex PCR, while TCRdb's copy carries only in-frame clones and drops some. The sample holds around 6,100 clones; about a third are singletons and the top ten take less than 20%. Sequencing used peripheral blood mononuclear cells, obtained 30 days after allogeneic stem cell transplant. The receptors here all came from a female patient aged 50-65 years who had an allogeneic stem cell transplant from an unrelated donor, so the T cells may come from the graft donor. Some clones in this sample may be carry-over from other donors' samples.

The chain is built from TRBV6-1 and TRBJ2-1, with 7 positions matching TRBD2. This CDR3 spans 14 amino acids. With 7 bases clipped from V and 7 bases from J, the junction kept 10 bases outside the gene matches. The V gene's germline CDR1 is MNHNS and CDR2 SASEGT. The CDR3 bases are TGTGCCAGCATGTGGCCGGGGGGTGGGAATGAGCAGTTCTTC. Encoded protein: CASMWPGGGNEQFF.

The V and J genes are TRBV7-9 and TRBJ2-2, with a possible D match to TRBD1 (6 bases). In germline, CDR1 is SEHNR, CDR2 FQNEAQ (reference sequence). CDR3 size: 14 residues. V was shortened by 7 bases and J by 8 bases, with 17 bases between the two germline ends. Here the CDR3 reads CASNGGVMTGELFF. The CDR3 DNA follows: TGTGCCAGCAATGGGGGCGTAATGACTGGGGAGCTGTTTTTT.